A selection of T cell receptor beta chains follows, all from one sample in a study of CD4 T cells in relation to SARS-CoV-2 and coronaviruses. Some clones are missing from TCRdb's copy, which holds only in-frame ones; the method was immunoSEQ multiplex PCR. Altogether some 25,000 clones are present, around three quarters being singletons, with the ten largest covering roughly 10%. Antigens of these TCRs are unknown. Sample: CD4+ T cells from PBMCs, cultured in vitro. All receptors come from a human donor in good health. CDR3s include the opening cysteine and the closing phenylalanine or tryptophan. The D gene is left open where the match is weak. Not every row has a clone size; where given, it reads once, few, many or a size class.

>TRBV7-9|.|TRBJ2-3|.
CASSQIADASTDTQYF
TGTGCCAGCAGTCAAATAGCGGACGCTAGCACAGATACGCAGTATTTT
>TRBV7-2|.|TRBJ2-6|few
CASIFSFSGANVLTF
TGTGCCAGCATCTTCAGCTTCTCTGGGGCCAACGTCCTGACTTTC
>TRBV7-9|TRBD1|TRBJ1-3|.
CASSPRQGSGNTIYF
TGTGCCAGCAGCCCCCGACAGGGCTCTGGAAACACCATATATTTT
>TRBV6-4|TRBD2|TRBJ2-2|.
CASSDPPGLAGVSNTGELFF
TGTGCCAGCAGTGACCCACCGGGACTAGCGGGAGTCTCGAACACCGGGGAGCTGTTTTTT
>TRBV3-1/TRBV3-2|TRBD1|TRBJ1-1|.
CASSQQGWRQGRTEAFF
TGTGCCAGCAGCCAACAGGGGTGGCGACAGGGGAGGACTGAAGCTTTCTTT
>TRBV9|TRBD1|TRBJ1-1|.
CASSVEGQGWNTEAFF
TGTGCCAGCAGCGTAGAGGGACAGGGATGGAACACTGAAGCTTTCTTT
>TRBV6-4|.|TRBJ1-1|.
CASSPGVNTEAFF
TGTGCCAGCAGCCCCGGGGTGAACACTGAAGCTTTCTTT
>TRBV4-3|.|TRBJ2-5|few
CASSQPDIGTQYF
TGCGCCAGCAGCCAACCGGACATCGGGACCCAGTACTTC
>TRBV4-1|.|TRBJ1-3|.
CASSQANTIYF
TGCGCCAGCAGCCAAGCAAACACCATATATTTT
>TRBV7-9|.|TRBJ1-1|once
CASSKTGTGGFGTEAFF
TGTGCCAGCAGCAAAACGGGCACAGGAGGGTTTGGCACTGAAGCTTTCTTT
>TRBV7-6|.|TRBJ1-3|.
CASSSIGRGYAGNTIYF
TGTGCCAGCAGCTCGATCGGTCGGGGGTACGCTGGAAACACCATATATTTT